Below are 26 T cell receptor beta chains sequenced from a single sample in a study of T cells in Graves' hyperthyroidism and ophthalmopathy. Amplification targeted TCR beta CDR3 regions from RNA transcripts. A first-round RT-PCR of the TCR CDR3 used the HTBI primer set. TCRdb processed the multiplex PCR reads anew with MiXCR; each CDR3 protein has one entry. The sample shows approximately 690,000 distinct CDR3 sequences, roughly 14% of them seen only once. Sample: blood. The receptors shown here come from a woman in her 50s with Graves' ophthalmopathy.

Ten or more counts support this clonotype. The rearrangement links TRBV6-2 or TRBV6-3 to TRBJ2-3; 7 nucleotides match TRBD1. V lost 7 bases, J lost 2 bases, and 12 bases stayed unmatched. This CDR3 comprises 16 residues. CDR1 and CDR2 from the germline V gene are MNHEY and SVGEGT. The CDR3: CASKYTGTAYTDTQYF. The CDR3 DNA sequence: TGTGCCAGCAAGTACACCGGGACAGCGTACACAGATACGCAGTATTTT.

The sample holds many counts of this clonotype. In DNA form, the CDR3 reads TGTGCCAGCAGCTTCACTAGGACTCAAAGTTACAATGAGCAGTTCTTC. Translating gives CASSFTRTQSYNEQFF. The chain links TRBV7-3 to TRBJ2-1; the D gene is possibly TRBD2 (5 bases). Trimming left V 3 bases short and J 4 bases short, with 16 bases between. Germline V CDR1 and CDR2: SGHTA, FQGTGA. The CDR3 spans 16 residues.

This clonotype was seen just once. The chain is built from TRBV4-3 and TRBJ1-4, with 9 bases matching TRBD1. The germline CDR1 and CDR2 sequences are LGHNA and YSLEER. V lost 0 bases, J lost 8 bases, and 7 bases stayed unmatched. The CDR3 totals 16 residues. Here the CDR3 reads CASSQDYRGLLEKLFF. CDR3 nucleotide sequence: TGCGCCAGCAGCCAAGATTACAGGGGGCTCTTAGAAAAACTGTTTTTT.

This clonotype has a count of ten or more. CDR3 protein: CASSPRADNSPLHF. The CDR3 bases are TGTGCCAGCTCACCACGGGCTGATAATTCACCCCTCCACTTT. The rearrangement links TRBV18 to TRBJ1-6; no reliable D call. Germline assignment: CDR1 KGHSH and CDR2 LQKENI. CDR3 length: 14 residues. The germline V and J ends were trimmed by 1 base and 5 bases, with 6 bases remaining between them.

This clonotype appeared a few times. The chain uses TRBV4-3 and TRBJ1-5; no reliable D call. Trimming pared 0 bases from V and 5 bases from J, leaving 11 bases between. In germline, CDR1 is LGHNA, CDR2 YSLEER. This CDR3 spans 15 amino acids. The CDR3 DNA follows: TGCGCCAGCAGCCAAGATCTTAGCGGGGATCAGCCCCAGCATTTT. Amino acids: CASSQDLSGDQPQHF.

The chain recombines TRBV19 with TRBJ1-2, with D possibly matching TRBD1 (5 bases). The V end lost 4 bases, the J end lost 2 bases, and 14 bases lay between the germline ends. The CDR3 spans 15 residues. The V gene's germline CDR1 is LNHDA and CDR2 SQIVND (reference sequence). DNA for the CDR3: TGTGCCAGTAGTACCCCCAGGGAGGTAAACTATGGCTACACCTTC. It specifies CASSTPREVNYGYTF.

A few counts support this clonotype. The chain combines TRBV28 with TRBJ1-6, with no clear D. V was shortened by 4 bases and J by 4 bases, with 8 bases between the two germline ends. The V gene's germline CDR1 is MDHEN and CDR2 SYDVKM. CDR3 length equals 14 residues. This chain's CDR3 is CASSWPLYNSPLHF. For the CDR3, the DNA is TGTGCCAGCAGTTGGCCTCTTTATAATTCACCCCTCCACTTT. The full variable domain, rest sourced from reference TRBV28 and TRBJ1-6, is DVKVTQSSRYLVKRTGEKVFLECVQDMDHENMFWYRQDPGLGLRLIYFSYDVKMKEKGDIPEGYSVSREKKERFSLILESASTNQTSMYLCASSWPLYNSPLHFGNGTRLTVT.

This clonotype came up a few times. V gene TRBV18 combines with J gene TRBJ1-2; 10 bases are shared with TRBD1. Germline V gene lookup returns CDR1 KGHSH and CDR2 LQKENI. CDR3 size: 15 residues. V was pared by 4 bases and J by 5 bases, with 7 bases of the junction left unmatched. The DNA for the CDR3 is TGTGCCAGCTCACGGCGGGGACAGGGGAAATATGGCTACACCTTC. Amino acid sequence: CASSRRGQGKYGYTF.

There are a few counts of this clonotype. The rearrangement uses TRBV4-1 and TRBJ2-7; D not certain. V was shortened by 1 base and J by 3 bases, with 10 bases between the two germline ends. The germline V gene has CDR1 MGHRA and CDR2 YSYEKL. The CDR3 covers 14 residues. The CDR3 DNA follows: TGCGCCAGCAGCCAAGGAGAGGTTGGCTACGAGCAGTACTTC. Encoded protein: CASSQGEVGYEQYF.

Many counts were recorded for this clonotype. The chain recombines TRBV28 with TRBJ2-1; D remains unclear. The CDR3 sequence is 14 residues long. Trimming left V 7 bases short and J 2 bases short, with 12 bases between. Germline loops: CDR1 MDHEN, CDR2 SYDVKM. CDR3 nucleotides: TGTGCCAGCACCACATGGCAGGCCTACAATGAGCAGTTCTTC. This gives the protein CASTTWQAYNEQFF.

This clonotype was counted many times. The DNA of the CDR3 is TGTGCCAGCAGTCCGCCCGGGGGCTCCAGGGAAAAACTGTTTTTT. Encoded protein: CASSPPGGSREKLFF. The chain couples TRBV12-3 or TRBV12-4 to TRBJ1-4; D is possibly TRBD1 (6 bases). V was cut by 5 bases and J by 8 bases, with 18 bases left in between. This CDR3 comprises 15 residues.

This clonotype appeared a few times. This chain uses TRBV24-1 with TRBJ2-1; no firm D call. Looked up from germline, CDR1 is KGHDR and CDR2 is SFDVKD. The V and J ends lost 4 bases and 10 bases respectively, with 13 bases between them. The CDR3 spans 13 residues. Here the CDR3 reads CATSDPLRWEQFF. In DNA, the CDR3 is TGTGCCACCAGTGACCCGCTAAGATGGGAGCAGTTCTTC.

This clonotype was observed a few times. This chain connects TRBV7-9 to TRBJ1-1, with D maybe TRBD1 (5 bases). The V end was cut by 3 bases, the J end by 0 bases, with 11 bases between. This CDR3 region has 15 residues. The germline gives CDR1 SEHNR, CDR2 FQNEAQ (reference sequence). CDR3: CASSFGDYMNTEAFF. The CDR3 DNA sequence: TGTGCCAGCAGCTTCGGGGACTATATGAACACTGAAGCTTTCTTT.

The table lists this clonotype with many counts. The chain uses TRBV6-1 and TRBJ1-1; D unresolved. CDR3 length: 13 amino acids. Trimming removed 1 base from V and 11 bases from J, with 14 bases in between. CDR1 is MNHNS, CDR2 SASEGT, per germline. CDR3 loop: CASSEGGRVGAFF. CDR3 nucleotide sequence: TGTGCCAGCAGTGAAGGCGGGCGAGTGGGTGCTTTCTTT.

The chain is built from TRBV5-1 and TRBJ2-5; D might be TRBD1 or TRBD2, each matching 5 bases. V dropped 1 base and J dropped 4 bases, with 8 bases sitting between them. The germline gives CDR1 SGHRS, CDR2 YFSETQ. The CDR3 covers 13 residues. The DNA for the CDR3 is TGCGCCAGCAGCTTGCGGGGCATAGAGACCCAGTACTTC. Translation gives CASSLRGIETQYF.

This clonotype was observed a single time. The chain employs TRBV10-3 and TRBJ2-7; the D gene could be TRBD1 or TRBD2 (5 bases each). Germline values: CDR1 ENHRY, CDR2 SYGVKD. The CDR3 runs 17 residues. Trimming took off 0 bases at V and 3 bases at J, with 18 bases between the two ends. The CDR3 coding sequence is TGTGCCATCAGTGAGTCGTTCGGGGACCCGGGCGGCTACGAGCAGTACTTC. This sequence encodes CAISESFGDPGGYEQYF.

As regards this clonotype: A much larger clonotype is one base distant, so this may be a read error. The chain uses TRBV12-3 or TRBV12-4 and TRBJ2-7; D might be TRBD1 (6 bases). The end of the DNA aligns better with TRBJ2-1, so the J call may be wrong. The CDR3 covers 15 residues. The chain's CDR3 is CASSRPGQTTYEQFF. In nucleotides, the CDR3 is TGTGCCAGCAGTCGCCCCGGACAGACAACCTACGAGCAGTTCTTC.

Ten or more counts support this clonotype. The chain recombines TRBV28 with TRBJ2-2; no clear D. CDR3 length equals 13 residues. Germline values: CDR1 MDHEN, CDR2 SYDVKM. V gave up 6 bases and J gave up 0 bases, with 5 bases separating them. The CDR3 region has the DNA TGTGCCAGCAGAATAGCGAACACCGGGGAGCTGTTTTTT. It specifies CASRIANTGELFF. The whole variable domain, filled in from reference TRBV28 and TRBJ2-2, reads DVKVTQSSRYLVKRTGEKVFLECVQDMDHENMFWYRQDPGLGLRLIYFSYDVKMKEKGDIPEGYSVSREKKERFSLILESASTNQTSMYLCASRIANTGELFFGEGSRLTVL.

This clonotype was found many times. The V and J genes are TRBV13 and TRBJ1-4, with D perhaps matching TRBD1 (5 bases). CDR1 and CDR2 (germline): PRHDT, FYEKMQ (reference sequence). The CDR3 is 15 residues long. The ends were cut back, 6 bases at V and 5 bases at J, with 16 bases in the middle. CDR3 amino acids: CASRQSGTPNEKLFF. The CDR3, as DNA: TGTGCCAGCAGACAATCAGGGACTCCGAATGAAAAACTGTTTTTT.

This clonotype occurred many times. This chain uses TRBV2 with TRBJ1-2; D not certain. The CDR3 spans 13 residues. Between the trimmed V and J ends, which lost 5 bases and 2 bases, there was a span of 9 bases. Germline lookup yields CDR1 SNHLY and CDR2 FYNNEI. The CDR3 coding sequence is TGTGCCAGCAGTCTGAAGGTCAACTATGGCTACACCTTC. Protein product: CASSLKVNYGYTF.

This clonotype was picked up many times. The CDR3 DNA reads as TGTGCCAGCAGCGCCAGATTAGCCAAAAACATTCAGTACTTC. This translates into CASSARLAKNIQYF. V and J are TRBV27 and TRBJ2-4; D not resolved. CDR1 is MNHEY, CDR2 SMNVEV, per germline (reference sequence). This CDR3 contains 14 residues. V lost 6 bases and J 0 bases, leaving 9 bases between the germline ends.

The genes are TRBV2 and TRBJ2-4; 7 bases align to TRBD2. The V gene end was trimmed by 8 bases and the J gene end by 9 bases; junction bases not matched to a gene: 10. This CDR3 is built from 13 residues. Germline CDR1 is SNHLY and CDR2 is FYNNEI. CDR3 nucleotide sequence: TGTGCCAGCCGCCCGGACGGCGGGGGCATTCAGTACTTC. It yields the protein CASRPDGGGIQYF.

This clonotype was seen ten or more times. This chain links TRBV7-2 with TRBJ2-7, with 8 bases aligning to TRBD1. V dropped 1 base and J dropped 6; count of bases not matched to a gene: 2. The CDR3 consists of 13 residues. Germline CDR1 SGHTA, CDR2 FQGNSA. CDR3 sequence reads: CASSLVDRAEQYF. In DNA form, the CDR3 reads TGTGCCAGCAGCTTAGTGGACAGGGCCGAGCAGTACTTC.

This clonotype was observed many times. The rearrangement uses TRBV28 and TRBJ2-3, with 9 bases matching TRBD2. CDR1 and CDR2 (germline): MDHEN, SYDVKM. This CDR3 region has 18 residues. The V and J ends lost 7 bases and 4 bases, in that order; junction bases with no gene match: 18. Here the CDR3 reads CASTIYPLIAGVADTQYF. The CDR3 DNA reads TGTGCCAGCACTATCTACCCGTTGATAGCGGGAGTTGCAGATACGCAGTATTTT.

This clonotype was counted at least ten times. This chain uses TRBV10-3 with TRBJ2-5, with 9 bases lining up with TRBD2. The CDR3 consists of 17 residues. V dropped 2 bases and J dropped 5; count of bases not matched to a gene: 12. Per the germline V gene, CDR1 is ENHRY and CDR2 is SYGVKD. CDR3 residues: CAISETSGSGGLETQYF. DNA of the CDR3: TGTGCCATCAGTGAGACAAGCGGGAGCGGGGGGTTGGAGACCCAGTACTTC.

This clonotype was found many times. Compared with germline, one end of the junction differs, possibly owing to a read error. V is TRBV12-3 or TRBV12-4 and J is TRBJ1-5, with no clear D. CDR3 length: 14 amino acids. The chain's CDR3 is CASTLQGRSQPQHF. In DNA form, the CDR3 reads TGTGCCAGCACTTTACAAGGTCGATCTCAGCCCCAGCATTTT.